This T cell receptor beta chain emerged from a study of control samples from healthy donors and cancer patients. TCRdb keeps only in-frame clones here, not all; method: immunoSEQ multiplex PCR. This table has about 180,000 clones, just over 90% appearing once. The CDR3 totals 16 residues. With V trimmed by 3 bases and J by 8 bases, 9 bases remained unmatched. CDR1 and CDR2 (germline): LNHDA, SQIVND (reference sequence). Sequencing was performed on blood. This rearrangement joins TRBV19 to TRBJ2-2, with 10 positions matching TRBD1. This sequence was found in a man aged 25-40 years in good health. The CDR3 coding sequence is TGTGCCAGTAGTATGTTGAGACAGGGGGCCCAAGGGGAGCTGTTTTTT. This encodes CASSMLRQGAQGELFF.